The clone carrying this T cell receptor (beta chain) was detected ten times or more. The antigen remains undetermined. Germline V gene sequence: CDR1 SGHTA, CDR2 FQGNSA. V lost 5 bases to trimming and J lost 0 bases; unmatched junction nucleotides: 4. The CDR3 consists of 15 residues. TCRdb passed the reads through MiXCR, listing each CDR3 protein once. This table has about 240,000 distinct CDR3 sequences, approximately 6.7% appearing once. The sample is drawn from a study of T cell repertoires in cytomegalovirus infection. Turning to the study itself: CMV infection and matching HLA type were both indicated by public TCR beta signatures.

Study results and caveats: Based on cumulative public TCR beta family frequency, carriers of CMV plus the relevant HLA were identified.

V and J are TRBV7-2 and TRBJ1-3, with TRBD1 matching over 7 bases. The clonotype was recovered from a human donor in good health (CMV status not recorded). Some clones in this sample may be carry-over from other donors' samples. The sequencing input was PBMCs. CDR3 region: CASSPTGPSGNTIYF. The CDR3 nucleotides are TGTGCCAGCAGCCCGACAGGGCCCTCTGGAAACACCATATATTTT. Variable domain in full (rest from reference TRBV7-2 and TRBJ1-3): GAGVSQSPSNKVTEKGKDVELRCDPISGHTALYWYRQSLGQGLEFLIYFQGNSAPDKSGLPSDRFSAERTGGSVSTLTIQRTQQEDSAVYLCASSPTGPSGNTIYFGEGSWLTVV.